This T cell receptor (beta chain) was identified during a study of shared clonotypes between healthy human individuals. Assay execution proceeded at the deep level. Profiled with immunoSEQ multiplex PCR; TCRdb holds only in-frame clones, not every one. The repertoire holds roughly 1,100,000 clones, 60% to 80% seen once, with approximately 1.5% in the top ten. The CDR3 is made up of 14 amino acids. The trim removed 6 bases at V and 7 bases at J, leaving 12 bases unmatched. Germline CDR1 and CDR2: SQVTM and ANQGSEA. The sample comprised memory CD4+ T cells sorted from blood. The subset here: CD45RA-negative fraction. J is TRBJ1-2 and V is TRBV29-1; 9 nucleotides agree with TRBD1. This receptor was identified in a young man in good health. The CDR3 protein is CSVADPDRGGGYTF. CDR3 in DNA: TGCAGCGTGGCAGACCCGGACAGGGGTGGTGGCTACACCTTC.